The 3 T cell receptor beta chains below come from one sample, sequenced in a study of graft-versus-host responses after intestinal transplantation. TCRdb keeps only in-frame clones here, not all; method: immunoSEQ multiplex PCR. This sample has about 100,000 clones, with about nine tenths found just once. No antigen is known for these receptors. Sequencing used unstimulated CD4+ T cells sorted from spleen or lymph node cells, obtained before transplant. The receptors here all came from a human donor who was the organ donor for an intestinal transplant.

This rearrangement joins TRBV5-6 to TRBJ1-1; tentatively, D is TRBD1 (6 bases). The CDR3 covers 14 residues. Germline loops: CDR1 SGHDT, CDR2 YYEEEE. With 7 bases removed from V and 1 base from J, the gap between germline ends came to 14 bases. The CDR3 coding sequence is TGTGCCAGCGGGGTGGGGGGCAGGAACACTGAAGCTTTCTTT. Translating gives CASGVGGRNTEAFF.

The V and J genes are TRBV6-1 and TRBJ1-6; perhaps TRBD1 as D (6 bases). Per the germline V gene, CDR1 is MNHNS and CDR2 is SASEGT. V lost 2 bases and J lost 8, with 10 bases in between. The CDR3 loop spans 14 amino acids. Written as DNA, the CDR3 is TGTGCCAGCAGTGAACGTGACAGGTATTCACCCCTCCACTTT. Translation: CASSERDRYSPLHF.

V usage is TRBV10-2 and J usage is TRBJ1-2; perhaps TRBD1 as D (5 bases). V lost 8 bases, J lost 4 bases, and 23 bases lay in between. This CDR3 is 16 amino acids long. Germline assignment: CDR1 WSHSY and CDR2 SAAADI. The DNA of the CDR3 is TGCGCCAGCCACCGCGGAGCGGGGCCCTTATTCTATGGCTACACCTTC. It yields the protein CASHRGAGPLFYGYTF.